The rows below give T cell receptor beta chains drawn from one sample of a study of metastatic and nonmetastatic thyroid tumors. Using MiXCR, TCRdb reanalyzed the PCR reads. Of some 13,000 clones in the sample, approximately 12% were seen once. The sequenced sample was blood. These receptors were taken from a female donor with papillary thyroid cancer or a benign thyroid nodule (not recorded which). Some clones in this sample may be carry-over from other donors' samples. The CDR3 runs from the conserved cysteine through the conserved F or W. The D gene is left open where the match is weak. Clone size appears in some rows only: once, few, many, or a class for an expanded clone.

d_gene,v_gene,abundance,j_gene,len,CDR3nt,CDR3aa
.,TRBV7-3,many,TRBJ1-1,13,TGTGCCAGCAGCACCCGCCGGGGGACTGAAGCTTTCTTT,CASSTRRGTEAFF
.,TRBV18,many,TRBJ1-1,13,TGTGCCAGCTCACCAGGTCGTGCAGCTGAAGCTTTCTTT,CASSPGRAAEAFF
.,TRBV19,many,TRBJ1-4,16,TGTGCCAGTAGTACCCAAGGATGGGGGGGCGATGAAAAACTGTTTTTT,CASSTQGWGGDEKLFF
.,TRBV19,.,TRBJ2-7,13,TGTGCCAGTAGTATTCTCGGGCGGGTCGAGCAGTACTTC,CASSILGRVEQYF
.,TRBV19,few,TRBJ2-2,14,TGTGACAGCCCGCCCCCTCCCCCAGGGGGGGAGCTGTTTTTT,CDSPPPPPGGELFF
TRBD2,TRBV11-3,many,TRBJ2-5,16,TGTGCCAGCAGCTCCGGGAGGGATGGCAGGAAAGAGACCCAGTACTTC,CASSSGRDGRKETQYF
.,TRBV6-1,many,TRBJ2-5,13,TGTGCCAGCACTCGGGACGCCCAAGAGACCCAGTACTTC,CASTRDAQETQYF
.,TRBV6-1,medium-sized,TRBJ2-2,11,TGTGCCAGCCGAGGGGTCGGGGAGCTGTTTTTT,CASRGVGELFF
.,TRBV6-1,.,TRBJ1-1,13,TGTGCCACCGGGGGACTCCTTGGAGGTGAAGCTTTCTTT,CATGGLLGGEAFF
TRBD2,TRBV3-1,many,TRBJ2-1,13,TGTGCCAGCAGCCGGGAGGGCCGGGGTGAGCAGTTCTTC,CASSREGRGEQFF
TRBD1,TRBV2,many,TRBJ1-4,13,TGTGCCAGCAGCCCAGACAGGGCTGAAAAACTGTTTTTT,CASSPDRAEKLFF
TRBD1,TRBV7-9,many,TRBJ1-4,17,TGTGCCAGCAGCCTGACTTGGCAGGACAGGACAGGCGAAAAACTGTTTTTT,CASSLTWQDRTGEKLFF
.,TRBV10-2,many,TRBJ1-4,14,TGCGCCAGCTTCGAGGGACACGAGGGTGGAAAACTGTTTTTT,CASFEGHEGGKLFF
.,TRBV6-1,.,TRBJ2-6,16,TGTGCCAGCAGTACCGGGACGGGGTTGGGGGCCAACGCCATGACTTTC,CASSTGTGLGANAMTF
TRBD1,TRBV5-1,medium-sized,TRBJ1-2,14,TGCGCCAGCAGCTCAGACAGGGATTTCTATGGCTACACCTTC,CASSSDRDFYGYTF
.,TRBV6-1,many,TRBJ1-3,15,TGTGCCAGCACCGAAATTCTGGGTTCTGGAAACACCATATATTTT,CASTEILGSGNTIYF
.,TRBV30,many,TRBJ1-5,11,TGTGCCTTAGGGGTGGGTCAGCCCCAGCATTTT,CALGVGQPQHF
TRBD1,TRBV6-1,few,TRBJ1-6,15,TGTGCCAGCAAGGACAGGGGGACGAATGATTCACCCCTCCACTTT,CASKDRGTNDSPLHF
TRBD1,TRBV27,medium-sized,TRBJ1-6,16,TGTGCCAGCAAGCCAGGGGGTGCAGCCTATAATTCACCCCTCCACTTT,CASKPGGAAYNSPLHF
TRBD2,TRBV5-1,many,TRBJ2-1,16,TGCGCCAGCAGCTTGGCCCTAGCGGGATCTTCGAATGAGCAGTTCTTC,CASSLALAGSSNEQFF
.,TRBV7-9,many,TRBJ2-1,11,TGTGCCAGGGGCCACCAGGATGAGCAGTTCTTC,CARGHQDEQFF
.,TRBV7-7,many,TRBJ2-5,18,TGTGCTAGCAGCTTAGTTGTTGCGTCAGGGGGGAACGAAGGGACCCAGTACTTC,CASSLVVASGGNEGTQYF
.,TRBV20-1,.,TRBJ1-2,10,TGCAGTGCTAGAGGGCCTGGCTACACCTTC,CSARGPGYTF
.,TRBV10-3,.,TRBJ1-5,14,TGTGCCATCGGGACCGGGGATAGCAATCAGCCCCAGCATTTT,CAIGTGDSNQPQHF
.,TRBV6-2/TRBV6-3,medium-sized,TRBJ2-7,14,TGTGCCAGCAGTACAGGCAGGGACGCCCACGAGCAGTACTTC,CASSTGRDAHEQYF
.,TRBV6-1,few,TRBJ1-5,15,TGTGCCAGCAGTGAGGGGACATTGGGCAATCAGCCCCAGCATTTT,CASSEGTLGNQPQHF
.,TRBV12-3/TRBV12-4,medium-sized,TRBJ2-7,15,TGTGCCAGCAGCCCCCTTCCCGGAGGGCTTCTGGAGCAGTACTTC,CASSPLPGGLLEQYF
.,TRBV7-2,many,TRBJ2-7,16,TGTGCCAGCAGCTTAGGCTCTTCCATGTACTCCTACGAGCAGTACTTC,CASSLGSSMYSYEQYF
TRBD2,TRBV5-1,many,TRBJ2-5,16,TGCGCCAGCAGCTTGGCCGGGACTAGCGGACAAGAGACCCAGTACTTC,CASSLAGTSGQETQYF
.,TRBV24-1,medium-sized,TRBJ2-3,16,TGTGCCACCAGTGATTTGCAAGGCAAAAGCACAGATACGCAGTATTTT,CATSDLQGKSTDTQYF
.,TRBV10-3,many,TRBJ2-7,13,TGTGCCATCAGTGAGTCGGGGGTCTACGAGCAGTACTTC,CAISESGVYEQYF
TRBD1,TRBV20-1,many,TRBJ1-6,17,TGCAGTGCTAGAGTCCCGGACAGGGTTTCCTATAATTCACCCCTCCACTTT,CSARVPDRVSYNSPLHF
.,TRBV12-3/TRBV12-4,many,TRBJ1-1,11,TGTGCCAGCAGTGTGAACACTGAAGCTTTCTTT,CASSVNTEAFF
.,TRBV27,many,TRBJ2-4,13,TGTGCCAGCATGGGTTTAGGGAAAAACATTCAGTACTTC,CASMGLGKNIQYF
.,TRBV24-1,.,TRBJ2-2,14,TGTGCCACCCGGGGGTCGTGGGACACCGGGGAGCTGTTTTTT,CATRGSWDTGELFF
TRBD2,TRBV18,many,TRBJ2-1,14,TGTGCCAGCTCGCCCGGGACTAGCAAGAATGAGCAGTTCTTC,CASSPGTSKNEQFF
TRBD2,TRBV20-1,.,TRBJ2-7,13,TGCAGTGCTGGGGGGGTGGGAGCCTACGAGCAGTACTTC,CSAGGVGAYEQYF
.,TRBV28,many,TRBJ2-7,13,TGTGCCAGCAGTTTATCCAGCTCCTACGAGCAGTACTTC,CASSLSSSYEQYF
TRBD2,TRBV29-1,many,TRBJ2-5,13,TGCAGCGCCGACATCACGGGGGGAGAGACCCAGTACTTC,CSADITGGETQYF
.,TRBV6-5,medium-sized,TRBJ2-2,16,TGTGCCAGCAGTTACTCGAGAGGGGGGCGGACCGGGGAGCTGTTTTTT,CASSYSRGGRTGELFF
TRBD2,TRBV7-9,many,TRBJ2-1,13,TGTGCCACCACTAGCGGGTTCTACAATGAGCAGTTCTTC,CATTSGFYNEQFF
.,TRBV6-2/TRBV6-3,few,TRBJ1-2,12,TGTGCCAGCAGTTGGCAGGGAAATGGATACACCTTC,CASSWQGNGYTF
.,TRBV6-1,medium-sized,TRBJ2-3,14,TGTGCCAGCAGTCTCCGCATGGGAACAGATACGCAGTATTTT,CASSLRMGTDTQYF
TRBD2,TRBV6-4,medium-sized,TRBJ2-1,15,TGTGCCAGCAGTGAATCTAGCGGGGGGGCCAATGAGCAGTTCTTC,CASSESSGGANEQFF
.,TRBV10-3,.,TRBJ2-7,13,TGTGCCATCGGGGGGACATTGGACTACGAGCAGTACTTC,CAIGGTLDYEQYF